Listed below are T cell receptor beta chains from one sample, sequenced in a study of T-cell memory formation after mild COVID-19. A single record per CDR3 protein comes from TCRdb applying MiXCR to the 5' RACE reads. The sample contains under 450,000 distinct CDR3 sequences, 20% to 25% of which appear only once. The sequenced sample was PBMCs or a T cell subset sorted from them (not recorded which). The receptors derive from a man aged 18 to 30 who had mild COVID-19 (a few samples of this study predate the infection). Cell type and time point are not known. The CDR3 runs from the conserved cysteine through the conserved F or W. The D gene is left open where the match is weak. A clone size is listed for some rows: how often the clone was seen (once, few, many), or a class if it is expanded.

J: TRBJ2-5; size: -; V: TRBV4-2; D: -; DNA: TGTGCCAGCAGCCGCACGGGGGGCCCACAGACCCAGTACTTC; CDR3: CASSRTGGPQTQYF
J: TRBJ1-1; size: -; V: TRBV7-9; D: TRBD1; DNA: TGTGCCAGCAGCCCCCACGAGGGACAGGCTTTCTTT; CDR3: CASSPHEGQAFF
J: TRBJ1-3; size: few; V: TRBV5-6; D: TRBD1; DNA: TGTGCCAGCAGCTTGAGTAGGGGGCCTGACACCATATATTTT; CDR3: CASSLSRGPDTIYF
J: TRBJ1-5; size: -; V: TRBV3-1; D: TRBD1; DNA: TGTGCCAGCAGCCAAGCGATAGAGCGGGACAGGGGAAATCAGCCCCAGCATTTT; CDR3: CASSQAIERDRGNQPQHF
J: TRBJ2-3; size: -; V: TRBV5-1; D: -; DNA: TGCGCCAGCAGCTTGCTGTCGGGAGGCACAGATACGCAGTATTTT; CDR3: CASSLLSGGTDTQYF
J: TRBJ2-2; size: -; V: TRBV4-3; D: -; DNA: TGCGCCAGCAGCCATATCCGGGACATCCTGGGCGGGGAGCTGTTTTTT; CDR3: CASSHIRDILGGELFF
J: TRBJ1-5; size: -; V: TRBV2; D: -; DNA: TGTGCCAGCAGTGATTGGAGTCAGCCCCAGCATTTT; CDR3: CASSDWSQPQHF
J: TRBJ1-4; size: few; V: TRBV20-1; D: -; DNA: TGCAGTGCTAGTCCCCCCGGAGGGGGTGAAAAACTGTTTTTT; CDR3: CSASPPGGGEKLFF
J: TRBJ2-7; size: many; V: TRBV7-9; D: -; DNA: TGTGCCAGCAGCCGTAGACAGTACGAGCAGTACTTC; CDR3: CASSRRQYEQYF
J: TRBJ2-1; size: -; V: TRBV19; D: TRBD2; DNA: TGTGCCAGTAGTATAGTTTCTAGCGGCCCTGAGCAGTTCTTC; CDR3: CASSIVSSGPEQFF
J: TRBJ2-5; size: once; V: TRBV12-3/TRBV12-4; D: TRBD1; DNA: TGTGCCAGCAGTTCGCCTGAGGGGACAGGGGTTGAGACCCAGTACTTC; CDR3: CASSSPEGTGVETQYF
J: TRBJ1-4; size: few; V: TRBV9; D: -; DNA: TGTGCCAGCAGCGTCCGCCCGAATGAAAAACTGTTTTTT; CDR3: CASSVRPNEKLFF
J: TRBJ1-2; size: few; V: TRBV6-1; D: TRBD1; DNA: TGTGCCAGCACTAGAAGGGGGACAGGGGGCGCCAACTATGGCTACACCTTC; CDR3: CASTRRGTGGANYGYTF
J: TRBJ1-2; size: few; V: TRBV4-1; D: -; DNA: TGCGCCAGCAGCCAAGAGGAGGCACAGAACTATGGCTACACCTTC; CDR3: CASSQEEAQNYGYTF
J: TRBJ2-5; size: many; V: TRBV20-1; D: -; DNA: TGCAGTGCCGCGGCCACTAGCTTCTGGGAGACCCAGTACTTC; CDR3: CSAAATSFWETQYF
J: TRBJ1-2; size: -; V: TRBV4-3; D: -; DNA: TGCGCCAGCAGCCCCTTACCCCAGGGAGGATTGGATGGCTACACCTTC; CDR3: CASSPLPQGGLDGYTF
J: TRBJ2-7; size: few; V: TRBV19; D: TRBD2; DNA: TGTGCCAGCCGGAGGGCGGGAGGGAACGAGCAGTACTTC; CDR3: CASRRAGGNEQYF
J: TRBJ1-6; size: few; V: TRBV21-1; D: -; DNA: TGTGCCAGCAGCAAATACTCGGATTCACCCCTCCACTTT; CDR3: CASSKYSDSPLHF
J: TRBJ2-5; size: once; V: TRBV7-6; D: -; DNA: TGTGCCAGCAGCCCAAACCAGGCCACCCAGTACTTC; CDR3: CASSPNQATQYF
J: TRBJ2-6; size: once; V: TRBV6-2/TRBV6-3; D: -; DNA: TGTGCCAGCAGAGATGGGGCCAACGTCCTGACTTTC; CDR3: CASRDGANVLTF
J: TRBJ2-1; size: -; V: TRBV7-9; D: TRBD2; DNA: TGTGCCAGCAGCTTTAGCGGGGTCTACAATGAGCAGTTCTTC; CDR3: CASSFSGVYNEQFF
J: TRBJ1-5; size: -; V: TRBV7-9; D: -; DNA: TGTGCCAGTACCAATAGCAATCAGCCCCAGCATTTT; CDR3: CASTNSNQPQHF
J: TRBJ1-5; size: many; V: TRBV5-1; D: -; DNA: TGCGCCAGCAGCTTGGCCGGACAGCCCAATCAGCCCCAGCATTTT; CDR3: CASSLAGQPNQPQHF
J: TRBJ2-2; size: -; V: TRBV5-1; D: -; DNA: TGCGCCAGCGGCCCAGGGATGATCACCGGGGAGCTGTTTTTT; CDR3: CASGPGMITGELFF
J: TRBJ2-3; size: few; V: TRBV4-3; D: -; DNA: TGCGCCAGCAGCCAAGATGACAGGTCCACAGATACGCAGTATTTT; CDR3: CASSQDDRSTDTQYF
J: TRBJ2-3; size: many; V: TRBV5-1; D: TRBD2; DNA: TGCGCCAGCAGCTCGGGACTAGCGGGGGCGAGAGCAGATACGCAGTATTTT; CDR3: CASSSGLAGARADTQYF
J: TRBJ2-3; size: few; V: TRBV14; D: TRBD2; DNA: TGTGCCAGCAGCCCCATTCGCGGGGGGGTCGGACAGTATTTT; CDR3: CASSPIRGGVGQYF
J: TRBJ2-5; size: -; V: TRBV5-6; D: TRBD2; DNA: TGTGCCAGCAGCAACTCAGCGGGGGTGGAGACCCAGTACTTC; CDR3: CASSNSAGVETQYF
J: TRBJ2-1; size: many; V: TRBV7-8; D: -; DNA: TGTGCCAGCAGCGCCTGGATCAACAATGAGCAGTTCTTC; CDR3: CASSAWINNEQFF
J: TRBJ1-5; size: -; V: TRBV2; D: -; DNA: TGTGCCAGCAGTGAATGGGGGGCGGGCAATCAGCCCCAGCATTTT; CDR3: CASSEWGAGNQPQHF
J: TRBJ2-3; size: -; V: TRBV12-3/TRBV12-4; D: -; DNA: TGTGCCAGCAGTTGGGACTCGCGGGGGCCTCGGTATTTT; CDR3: CASSWDSRGPRYF
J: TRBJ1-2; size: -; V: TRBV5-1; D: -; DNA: TGCGCCAGTAGGGGGGATCCGTTTGGCTACACCTTC; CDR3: CASRGDPFGYTF
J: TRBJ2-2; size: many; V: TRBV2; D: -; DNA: TGTGCTTCGGGGGCCACGAACACCGGGGAGCTGTTTTTT; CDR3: CASGATNTGELFF
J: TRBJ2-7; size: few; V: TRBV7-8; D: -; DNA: TGTGCCAGCAGCTACGACTGGGACCGCGAGCAGTACTTC; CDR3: CASSYDWDREQYF
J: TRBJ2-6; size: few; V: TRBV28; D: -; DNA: TGTGCCAGCAGTTTACTTGCGTCTGGGGCCAACGTCCTGACTTTC; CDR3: CASSLLASGANVLTF
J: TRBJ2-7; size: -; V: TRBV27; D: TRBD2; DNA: TGTGCCAGCAGTCCCCTAGCGGGGGGCGGCGAGCAGTACTTC; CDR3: CASSPLAGGGEQYF
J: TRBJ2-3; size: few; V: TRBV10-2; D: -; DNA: TGCGCCAGCAGTGAGGACCAGCGCTTTTCGCAGTATTTT; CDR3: CASSEDQRFSQYF
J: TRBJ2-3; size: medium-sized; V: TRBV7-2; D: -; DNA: TGTGCCAGCAGCTCGACCAGGGTCGGAGATACGCAGTATTTT; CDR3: CASSSTRVGDTQYF
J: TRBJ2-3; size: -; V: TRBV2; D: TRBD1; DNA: TGTGCCAGCATGGGGCAGGGGGCGGGTACGCAGTATTTT; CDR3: CASMGQGAGTQYF
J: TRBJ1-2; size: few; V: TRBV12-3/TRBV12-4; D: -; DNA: TGTGCCAGCAGTCCCCGAGTTAACTATGGCTACACCTTC; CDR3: CASSPRVNYGYTF
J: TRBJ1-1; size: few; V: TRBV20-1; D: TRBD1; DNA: TGCAGTGCTTTGGACAGGTTGAACACTGAAGCTTTCTTT; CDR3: CSALDRLNTEAFF
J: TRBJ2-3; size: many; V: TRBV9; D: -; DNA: TGTGCCAGCAGCGTAGGAGGGGGGGGCACAGATACGCAGTATTTT; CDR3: CASSVGGGGTDTQYF
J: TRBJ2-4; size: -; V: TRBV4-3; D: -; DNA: TGCGCCAGCAGCCAACAAGACAGGAGCGGGGACATTCAGTACTTC; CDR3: CASSQQDRSGDIQYF
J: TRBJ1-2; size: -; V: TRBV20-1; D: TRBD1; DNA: TGCAGTGCTATCCGGGACAGCTATGGCTACACCTTC; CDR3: CSAIRDSYGYTF